A selection of T cell receptor beta chains follows, all from one sample in a study of blood T cell repertoires in COVID-19. Profiling relied on immunoSEQ multiplex PCR, and the TCRdb table lists in-frame clones only, not all of them. The sample has 200,000 to 250,000 clones, roughly nine tenths seen once. Sequenced: peripheral blood. Source of these receptors: a woman aged 55-69 years who had recovered from COVID-19. The CDR3 runs from the conserved cysteine through the conserved F or W. The order of the fields is J gene, clone size, V gene, D gene, CDR3 DNA, CDR3 protein. The D gene is left open where the match is weak. Rows may omit the clone size; those that give it use once, few, many or a size class.

J: TRBJ2-2; size: NA; V: TRBV9; D: NA; DNA: TGTGCCAGCAGCGTGGCAGGGTTCGGGGAGCTGTTTTTT; CDR3: CASSVAGFGELFF
J: TRBJ2-1; size: few; V: TRBV25-1; D: TRBD1; DNA: TGTGCCAGCAGTGAGAGAGGACAGGGGTGGTTGAATGAGCAGTTCTTC; CDR3: CASSERGQGWLNEQFF
J: TRBJ1-2; size: NA; V: TRBV7-3; D: TRBD1; DNA: TGTGCCAGCAGCTTAACGGGGCAGGGGGCGATGTATGGCTACACCTTC; CDR3: CASSLTGQGAMYGYTF
J: TRBJ2-1; size: NA; V: TRBV21-1; D: NA; DNA: TGTGCCAGCAGCAAAGTGAGGGGTAGCGGGGCGCAACCCTCCTACAATGAGCAGTTCTTC; CDR3: CASSKVRGSGAQPSYNEQFF
J: TRBJ1-1; size: NA; V: TRBV4-2; D: NA; DNA: TGTGCCAGCAGCCAAGATTTGATGATCCGGAGATCTATGAACACTGAAGCTTTCTTT; CDR3: CASSQDLMIRRSMNTEAFF
J: TRBJ1-5; size: few; V: TRBV9; D: NA; DNA: TGTGCCAGCAGCGTAGAGCAGGGGCCGGGGCCCCAGCATTTT; CDR3: CASSVEQGPGPQHF
J: TRBJ1-5; size: NA; V: TRBV18; D: NA; DNA: TGTGCCAGCTCACCAGGAGATCAGCCCCAGCATTTT; CDR3: CASSPGDQPQHF
J: TRBJ1-1; size: NA; V: TRBV2; D: NA; DNA: TGTGCCAGCAGTGGGGGGGGAGGTGAAGCTTTCTTT; CDR3: CASSGGGGEAFF
J: TRBJ1-1; size: NA; V: TRBV5-1; D: NA; DNA: TGCGCCAGCAGCTGGATGACAGCGGGGAACACTGAAGCTTTCTTT; CDR3: CASSWMTAGNTEAFF
J: TRBJ1-1; size: NA; V: TRBV3-1/TRBV3-2; D: TRBD1; DNA: TGTGCCAGCAGCCGACGGCTCGACAGGGGGCGGGTGAACACTGAAGCTTTCTTT; CDR3: CASSRRLDRGRVNTEAFF
J: TRBJ1-2; size: NA; V: TRBV6-5; D: NA; DNA: TGTGCCAGCAGTTACAGGTCAGGGAGGGATGGCTACACCTTC; CDR3: CASSYRSGRDGYTF
J: TRBJ2-5; size: NA; V: TRBV5-1; D: TRBD2; DNA: TGCGCCAGCAGCTTTGGGCTAGCGGCAGAGACCCAGTACTTC; CDR3: CASSFGLAAETQYF
J: TRBJ2-7; size: NA; V: TRBV5-1; D: NA; DNA: TGCGCCAGCAGCCGGGACATATCCTACGAGCAGTACTTC; CDR3: CASSRDISYEQYF
J: TRBJ1-2; size: NA; V: TRBV10-3; D: NA; DNA: TGTGCCACTTCCTCCGCCCGCGGGGAGTTCTATGGCTACACCTTC; CDR3: CATSSARGEFYGYTF
J: TRBJ2-1; size: NA; V: TRBV5-4; D: NA; DNA: TGTGCCAGCAGCTCCGGGACAACCTACAATGAGCAGTTCTTC; CDR3: CASSSGTTYNEQFF
J: TRBJ1-5; size: NA; V: TRBV15; D: TRBD1; DNA: TGTGCCACCAGACTCACAGGGGGCCGGAATCAGCCCCAGCATTTT; CDR3: CATRLTGGRNQPQHF
J: TRBJ2-1; size: many; V: TRBV4-1; D: TRBD2; DNA: TGCGCCAGCAGCCCAGGACTAGCGGGGTACAATGAGCAGTTCTTC; CDR3: CASSPGLAGYNEQFF
J: TRBJ2-5; size: NA; V: TRBV6-6; D: TRBD1; DNA: TGTGCCAGCAGCCGGACAGGGGCGACCCAGTACTTC; CDR3: CASSRTGATQYF
J: TRBJ2-7; size: few; V: TRBV11-2; D: NA; DNA: TGTGCCAGCAGCTTAGGTTTAGTCTCCTACGAGCAGTACTTC; CDR3: CASSLGLVSYEQYF
J: TRBJ1-1; size: NA; V: TRBV5-1; D: NA; DNA: TGCGCCAGCAGCACCTCCTGGGCCGGGGACACTGAAGCTTTCTTT; CDR3: CASSTSWAGDTEAFF